The next 3 T cell receptor beta chains were all read from a single sample in a study of cytomegalovirus exposure and HLA in healthy donors. The PCR ran on 60 Vbeta and 13 Jbeta primers. Produced via immunoSEQ multiplex PCR; TCRdb's table is partial and in-frame only. The profile shows roughly 220,000 clones, under 80% of them singletons. Sequencing was performed on PBMCs. The origin of the receptors is a woman aged 25-40 years in good health and CMV-seronegative.

The chain couples TRBV2 to TRBJ1-1; 7 nucleotides align to TRBD1. The CDR3 extends over 14 amino acids. Germline lookup yields CDR1 SNHLY and CDR2 FYNNEI. Unmatched junction bases numbered 2, after V lost 3 bases and J lost 1 base. The CDR3 protein is CASSENRGNTEAFF. CDR3 in DNA: TGTGCCAGCAGTGAGAACAGGGGGAACACTGAAGCTTTCTTT.

The V gene is TRBV20-1, the J gene TRBJ2-4, with a weak D call TRBD2 (5 bases). Deletions cut 0 bases from V and 8 bases from J, with 5 bases between. The CDR3 spans 11 residues. In germline, CDR1 is DFQATT, CDR2 SNEGSKA (reference sequence). CDR3: CSARERDIQYF. The CDR3 coding sequence is TGCAGTGCTAGAGAGCGGGACATTCAGTACTTC.

The V gene is TRBV27, the J gene TRBJ2-2; weak D call: TRBD2 (6 bases). CDR1 and CDR2 from the germline V gene are MNHEY and SMNVEV (reference sequence). This CDR3 is built from 16 residues. V lost 4 bases and J lost 4, with 16 bases in between. The CDR3 sequence is CASSSYRGKGTGELFF. The CDR3 coding sequence is TGTGCCAGCAGTTCCTATCGGGGGAAGGGCACCGGGGAGCTGTTTTTT.